This T cell receptor (beta chain) came from a study of Ad26.COV2.S vaccination and SARS-CoV-2 variants. Study-wide context: Participants got Ad26.COV2.S intramuscularly, once or twice 56 days apart.

Libraries were prepared by immunoSEQ multiplex PCR; TCRdb keeps only in-frame clonotypes and omits some of them. The sample holds roughly 270,000 clones, around 87% seen once. V was pared by 0 bases and J by 6 bases, with 1 base of the junction left unmatched. The CDR3 extends over 14 amino acids. CDR1 LGHNA and CDR2 YNFKEQ come from the germline V gene. Treatment here: around 19 received Ad26.COV2.S at low or high dose, single or two shots; about 5 received placebo; per-sample allocation not given. Day 63 after the first injection of vaccine or placebo was the sampling time. Sequenced material: peripheral blood, taken in a trial of Ad26.COV2.S vaccine versus placebo. The chain uses TRBV4-2 and TRBJ1-4; 7 nucleotides line up with TRBD1. The receptor's source is a person aged 18-65 years who received the Ad26.COV2.S COVID-19 vaccine or a placebo. The CDR3 region is CASSQETGYEKLFF. The CDR3 region has the DNA TGTGCCAGCAGCCAAGAGACAGGGTATGAAAAACTGTTTTTT.